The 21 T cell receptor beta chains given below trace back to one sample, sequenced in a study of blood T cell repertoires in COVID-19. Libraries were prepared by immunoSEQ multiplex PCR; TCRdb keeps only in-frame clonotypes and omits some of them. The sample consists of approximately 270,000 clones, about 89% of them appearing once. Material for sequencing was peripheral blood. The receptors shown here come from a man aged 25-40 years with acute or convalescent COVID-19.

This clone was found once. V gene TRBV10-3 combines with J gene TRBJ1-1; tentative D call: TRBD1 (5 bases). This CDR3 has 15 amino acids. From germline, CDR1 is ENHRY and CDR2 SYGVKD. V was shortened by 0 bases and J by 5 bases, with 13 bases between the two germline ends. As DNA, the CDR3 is TGTGCCATCAGTGAGTCGCCCAGGGTACGGACTGAAGCTTTCTTT. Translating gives CAISESPRVRTEAFF.

Written as DNA, the CDR3 is TGTGCCTGGAGTGTATTGGACGGGAAGATGAATGAAAAACTGTTTTTT. Its translation: CAWSVLDGKMNEKLFF. J is TRBJ1-4 and V is TRBV30, with D uncertain. Germline V lookup: CDR1 GTSNPN, CDR2 SVGIG (reference sequence). Trimming stripped 0 bases from V and 5 bases from J, with 16 bases between. The length of the CDR3 is 16 residues.

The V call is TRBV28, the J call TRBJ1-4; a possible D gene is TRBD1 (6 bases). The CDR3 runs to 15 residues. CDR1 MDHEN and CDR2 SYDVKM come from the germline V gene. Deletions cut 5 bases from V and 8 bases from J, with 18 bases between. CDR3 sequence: CASSPPGQRGEKLFF. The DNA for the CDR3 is TGTGCCAGCAGTCCCCCCGGACAGCGGGGGGAAAAACTGTTTTTT.

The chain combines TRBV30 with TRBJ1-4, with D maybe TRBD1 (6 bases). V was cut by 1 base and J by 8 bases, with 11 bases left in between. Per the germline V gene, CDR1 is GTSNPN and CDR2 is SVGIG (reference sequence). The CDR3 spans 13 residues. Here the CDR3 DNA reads TGTGCCTGGAGTGACAGGGTGTGGGAAAAACTGTTTTTT. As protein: CAWSDRVWEKLFF.

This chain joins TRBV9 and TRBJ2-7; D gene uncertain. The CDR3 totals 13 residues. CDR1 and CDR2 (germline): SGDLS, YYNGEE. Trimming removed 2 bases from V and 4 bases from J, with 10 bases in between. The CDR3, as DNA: TGTGCCAGCAGCGTGGCCACAAATTACGAGCAGTACTTC. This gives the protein CASSVATNYEQYF.

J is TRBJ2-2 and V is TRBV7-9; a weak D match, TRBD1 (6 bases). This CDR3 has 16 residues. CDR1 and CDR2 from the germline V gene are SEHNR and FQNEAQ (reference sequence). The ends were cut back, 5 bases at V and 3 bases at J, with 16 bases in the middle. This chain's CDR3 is CASSPKQGTYTGELFF. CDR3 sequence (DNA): TGTGCCAGCAGCCCAAAGCAGGGGACATACACCGGGGAGCTGTTTTTT. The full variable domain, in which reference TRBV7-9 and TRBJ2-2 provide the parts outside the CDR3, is DTGVSQNPRHKITKRGQNVTFRCDPISEHNRLYWYRQTLGQGPEFLTYFQNEAQLEKSRLLSDRFSAERPKGSFSTLEIQRTEQGDSAMYLCASSPKQGTYTGELFFGEGSRLTVL.

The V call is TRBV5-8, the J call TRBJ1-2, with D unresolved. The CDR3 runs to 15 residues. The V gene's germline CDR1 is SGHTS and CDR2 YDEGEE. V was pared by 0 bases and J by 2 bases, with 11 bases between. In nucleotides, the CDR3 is TGTGCCAGCAGCTTGGGACACACGGAAAACTATGGCTACACCTTC. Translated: CASSLGHTENYGYTF.

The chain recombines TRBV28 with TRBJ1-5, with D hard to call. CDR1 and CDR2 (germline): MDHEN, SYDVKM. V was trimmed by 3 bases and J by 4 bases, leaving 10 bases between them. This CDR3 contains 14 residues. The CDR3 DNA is TGTGCCAGCAGTTTTGGGCCGTTGAATCAGCCCCAGCATTTT. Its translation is CASSFGPLNQPQHF.

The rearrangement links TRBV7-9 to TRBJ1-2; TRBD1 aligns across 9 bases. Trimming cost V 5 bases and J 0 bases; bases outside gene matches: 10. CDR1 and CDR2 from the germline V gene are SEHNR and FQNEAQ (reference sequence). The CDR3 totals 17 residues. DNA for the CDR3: TGTGCCAGCAGCACCTACAGGGGGCGCGAATCTAACTATGGCTACACCTTC. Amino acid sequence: CASSTYRGRESNYGYTF.

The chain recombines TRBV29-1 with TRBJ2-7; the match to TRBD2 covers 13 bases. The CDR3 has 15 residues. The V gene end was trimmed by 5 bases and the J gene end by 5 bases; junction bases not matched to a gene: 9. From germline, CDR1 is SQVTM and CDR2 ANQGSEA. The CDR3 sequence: CSVRSGLAGVHEQYF. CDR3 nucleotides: TGCAGCGTTCGTAGCGGACTAGCGGGAGTGCACGAGCAGTACTTC.

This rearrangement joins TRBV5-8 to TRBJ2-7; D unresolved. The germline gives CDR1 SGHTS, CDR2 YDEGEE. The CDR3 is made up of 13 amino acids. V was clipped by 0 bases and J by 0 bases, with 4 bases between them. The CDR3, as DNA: TGTGCCAGCAGCTTGGGGAGCTCCTACGAGCAGTACTTC. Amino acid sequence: CASSLGSSYEQYF.

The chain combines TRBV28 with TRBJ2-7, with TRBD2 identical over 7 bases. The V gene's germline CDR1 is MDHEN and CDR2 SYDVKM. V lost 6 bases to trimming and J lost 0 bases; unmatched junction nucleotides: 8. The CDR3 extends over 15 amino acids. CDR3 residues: CASSAYGGVSYEQYF. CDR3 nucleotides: TGTGCCAGCAGCGCGTATGGGGGGGTCTCCTACGAGCAGTACTTC.

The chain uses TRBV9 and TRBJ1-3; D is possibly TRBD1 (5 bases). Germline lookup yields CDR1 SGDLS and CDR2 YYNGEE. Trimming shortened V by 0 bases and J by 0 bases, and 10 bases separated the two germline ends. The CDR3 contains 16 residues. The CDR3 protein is CASSVGAGPSGNTIYF. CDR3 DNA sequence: TGTGCCAGCAGCGTAGGGGCAGGGCCCTCTGGAAACACCATATATTTT.

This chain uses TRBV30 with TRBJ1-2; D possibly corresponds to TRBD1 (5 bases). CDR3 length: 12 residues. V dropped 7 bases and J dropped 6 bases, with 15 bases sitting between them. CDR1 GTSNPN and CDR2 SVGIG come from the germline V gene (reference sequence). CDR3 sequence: CAFIGGRHGYTF. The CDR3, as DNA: TGTGCCTTCATCGGGGGACGGCATGGCTACACCTTC.

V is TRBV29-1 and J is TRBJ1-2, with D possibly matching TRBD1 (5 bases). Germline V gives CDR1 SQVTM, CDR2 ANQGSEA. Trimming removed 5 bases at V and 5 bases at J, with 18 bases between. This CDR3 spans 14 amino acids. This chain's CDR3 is CSVPTLPGSYGYTF. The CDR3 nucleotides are TGCAGCGTTCCTACTCTACCAGGGTCTTATGGCTACACCTTC.

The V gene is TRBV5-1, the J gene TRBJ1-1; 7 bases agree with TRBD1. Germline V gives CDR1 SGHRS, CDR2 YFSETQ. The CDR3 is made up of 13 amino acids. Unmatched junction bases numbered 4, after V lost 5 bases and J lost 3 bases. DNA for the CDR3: TGCGCCAGCAGGCACCAGGGGGACACTGAAGCTTTCTTT. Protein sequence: CASRHQGDTEAFF. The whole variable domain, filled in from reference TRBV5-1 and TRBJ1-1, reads KAGVTQTPRYLIKTRGQQVTLSCSPISGHRSVSWYQQTPGQGLQFLFEYFSETQRNKGNFPGRFSGRQFSNSRSEMNVSTLELGDSALYLCASRHQGDTEAFFGQGTRLTVV.

CDR3: CSVGDRGVDEQYF. The CDR3 DNA reads as TGCAGCGTAGGGGACAGGGGTGTCGACGAGCAGTACTTC. This chain connects TRBV29-1 to TRBJ2-7; the match to TRBD1 covers 10 bases. The CDR3 has 13 residues. V lost 6 bases, J lost 5 bases, and 7 bases stayed unmatched. From germline, CDR1 is SQVTM and CDR2 ANQGSEA.

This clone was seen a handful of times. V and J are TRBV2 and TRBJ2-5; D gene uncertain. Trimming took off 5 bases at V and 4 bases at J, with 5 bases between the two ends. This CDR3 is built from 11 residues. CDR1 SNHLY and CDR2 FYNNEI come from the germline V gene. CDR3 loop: CASSSIETQYF. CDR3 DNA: TGTGCCAGCAGTTCTATAGAGACCCAGTACTTC. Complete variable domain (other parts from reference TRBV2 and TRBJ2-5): EPEVTQTPSHQVTQMGQEVILRCVPISNHLYFYWYRQILGQKVEFLVSFYNNEISEKSEIFDDQFSVERPDGSNFTLKIRSTKLEDSAMYFCASSSIETQYFGPGTRLLVL.

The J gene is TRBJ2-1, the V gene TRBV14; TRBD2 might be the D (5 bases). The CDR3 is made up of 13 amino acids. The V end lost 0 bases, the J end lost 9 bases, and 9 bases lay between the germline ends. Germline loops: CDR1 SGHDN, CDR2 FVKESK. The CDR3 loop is CASSQDRGFEQFF. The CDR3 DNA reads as TGTGCCAGCAGCCAAGATCGAGGGTTTGAGCAGTTCTTC.

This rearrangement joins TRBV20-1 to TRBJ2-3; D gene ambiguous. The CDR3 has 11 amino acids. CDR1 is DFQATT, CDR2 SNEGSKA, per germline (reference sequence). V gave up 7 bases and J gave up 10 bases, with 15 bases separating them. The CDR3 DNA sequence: TGCAGTGGATCCGCCTCCGCGTCGCAGTATTTT. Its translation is CSGSASASQYF.

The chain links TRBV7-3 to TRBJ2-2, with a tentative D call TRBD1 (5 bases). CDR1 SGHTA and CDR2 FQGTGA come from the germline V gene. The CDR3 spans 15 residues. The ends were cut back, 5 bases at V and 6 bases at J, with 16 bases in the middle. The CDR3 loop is CASSDARGWSGELFF. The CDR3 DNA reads TGTGCCAGCAGCGATGCAAGGGGCTGGTCCGGGGAGCTGTTTTTT.